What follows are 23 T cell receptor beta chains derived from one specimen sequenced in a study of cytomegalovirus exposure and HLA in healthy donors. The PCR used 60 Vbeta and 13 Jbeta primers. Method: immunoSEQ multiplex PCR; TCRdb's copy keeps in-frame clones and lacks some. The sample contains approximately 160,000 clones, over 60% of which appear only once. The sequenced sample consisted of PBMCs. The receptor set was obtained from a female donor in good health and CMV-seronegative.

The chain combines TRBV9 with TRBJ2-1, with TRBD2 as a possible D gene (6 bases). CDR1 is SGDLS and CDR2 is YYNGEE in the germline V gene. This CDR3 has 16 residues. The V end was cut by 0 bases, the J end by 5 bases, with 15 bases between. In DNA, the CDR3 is TGTGCCAGCAGCGTAGGCGGGGTCTTAACAGACAATGAGCAGTTCTTC. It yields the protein CASSVGGVLTDNEQFF. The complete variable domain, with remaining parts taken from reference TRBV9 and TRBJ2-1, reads DSGVTQTPKHLITATGQRVTLRCSPRSGDLSVYWYQQSLDQGLQFLIQYYNGEERAKGNILERFSAQQFPDLHSELNLSSLELGDSALYFCASSVGGVLTDNEQFFGPGTRLTVL.

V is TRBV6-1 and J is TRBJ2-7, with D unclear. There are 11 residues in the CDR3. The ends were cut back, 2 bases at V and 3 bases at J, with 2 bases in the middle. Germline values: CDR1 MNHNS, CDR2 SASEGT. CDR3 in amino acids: CASSELYEQYF. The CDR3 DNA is TGTGCCAGCAGTGAACTCTACGAGCAGTACTTC.

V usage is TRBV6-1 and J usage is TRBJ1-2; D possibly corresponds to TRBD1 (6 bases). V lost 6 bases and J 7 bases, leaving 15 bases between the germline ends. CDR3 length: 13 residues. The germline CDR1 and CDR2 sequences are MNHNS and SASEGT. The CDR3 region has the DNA TGTGCCAGCAGCCCGGGACACTGGGGTGGCTACACCTTC. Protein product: CASSPGHWGGYTF.

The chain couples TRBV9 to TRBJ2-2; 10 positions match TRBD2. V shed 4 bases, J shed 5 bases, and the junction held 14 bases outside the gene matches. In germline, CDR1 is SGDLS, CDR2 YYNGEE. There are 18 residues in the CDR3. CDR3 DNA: TGTGCCAGCAGCCGAGGGGTGCTAGCGGGAGAGGGAACCGGGGAGCTGTTTTTT. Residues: CASSRGVLAGEGTGELFF.

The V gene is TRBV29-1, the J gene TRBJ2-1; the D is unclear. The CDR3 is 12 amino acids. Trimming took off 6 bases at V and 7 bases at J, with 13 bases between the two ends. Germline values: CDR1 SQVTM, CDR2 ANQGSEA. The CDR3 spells CSVARQPNEQFF. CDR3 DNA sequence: TGCAGCGTCGCGCGGCAGCCTAATGAGCAGTTCTTC.

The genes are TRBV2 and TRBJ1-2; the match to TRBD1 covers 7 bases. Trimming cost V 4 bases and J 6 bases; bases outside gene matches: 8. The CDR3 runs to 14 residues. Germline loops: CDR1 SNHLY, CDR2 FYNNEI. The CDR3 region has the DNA TGTGCCAGCAGTGTGAGACGACAGGGAGATGGCTACACCTTC. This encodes CASSVRRQGDGYTF.

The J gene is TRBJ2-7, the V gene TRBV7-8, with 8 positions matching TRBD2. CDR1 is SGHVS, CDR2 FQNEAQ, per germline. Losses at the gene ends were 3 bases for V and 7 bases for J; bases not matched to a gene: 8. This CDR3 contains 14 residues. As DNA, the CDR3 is TGTGCCAGCAGCTTGGGGCTAGCGGGCGGAGAGCAGTACTTC. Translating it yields CASSLGLAGGEQYF.

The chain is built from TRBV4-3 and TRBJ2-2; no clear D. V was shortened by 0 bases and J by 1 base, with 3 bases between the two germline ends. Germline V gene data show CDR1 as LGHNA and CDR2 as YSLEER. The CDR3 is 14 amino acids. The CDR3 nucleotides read TGCGCCAGCAGCCAAGATCGGAACACCGGGGAGCTGTTTTTT. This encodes CASSQDRNTGELFF.

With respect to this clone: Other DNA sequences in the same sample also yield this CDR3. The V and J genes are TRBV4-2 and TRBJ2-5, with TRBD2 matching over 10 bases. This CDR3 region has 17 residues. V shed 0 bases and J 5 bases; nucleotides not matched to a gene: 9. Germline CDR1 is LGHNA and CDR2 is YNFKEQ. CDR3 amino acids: CASSQDTAGGPRETQYF. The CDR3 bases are TGTGCCAGCAGCCAAGATACAGCGGGGGGGCCGCGCGAGACCCAGTACTTC.

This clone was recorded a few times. The CDR3 region is CASSFGQGARYSNQPQHF. The CDR3 DNA sequence: TGTGCCAGCAGCTTCGGACAGGGGGCCCGGTATAGCAATCAGCCCCAGCATTTT. This chain uses TRBV7-8 with TRBJ1-5; 11 nucleotides agree with TRBD1. V dropped 3 bases and J dropped 0; count of bases not matched to a gene: 7. The CDR3 has 18 residues. Germline CDR1 and CDR2: SGHVS and FQNEAQ.

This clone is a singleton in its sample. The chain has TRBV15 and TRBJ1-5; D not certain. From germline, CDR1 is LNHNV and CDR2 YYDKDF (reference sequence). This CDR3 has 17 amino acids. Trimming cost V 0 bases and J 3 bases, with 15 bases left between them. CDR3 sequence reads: CATSRDPGFGHNQPQHF. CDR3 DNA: TGTGCCACCAGCAGAGATCCCGGTTTTGGTCACAATCAGCCCCAGCATTTT.

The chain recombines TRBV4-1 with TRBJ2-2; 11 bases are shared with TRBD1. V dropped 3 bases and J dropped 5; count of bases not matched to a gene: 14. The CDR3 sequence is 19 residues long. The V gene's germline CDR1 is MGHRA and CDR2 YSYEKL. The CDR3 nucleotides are TGCGCCAGCAGCCACATATTGAAACTCCGGGACAGGGGGACCGGGGAGCTGTTTTTT. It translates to CASSHILKLRDRGTGELFF.

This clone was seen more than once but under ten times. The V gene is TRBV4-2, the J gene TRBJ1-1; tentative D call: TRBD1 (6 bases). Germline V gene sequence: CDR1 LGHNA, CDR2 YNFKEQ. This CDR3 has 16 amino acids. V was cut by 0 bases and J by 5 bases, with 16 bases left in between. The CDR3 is CASSQDFDQRGTEAFF. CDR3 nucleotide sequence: TGTGCCAGCAGCCAAGATTTTGACCAAAGGGGGACTGAAGCTTTCTTT.

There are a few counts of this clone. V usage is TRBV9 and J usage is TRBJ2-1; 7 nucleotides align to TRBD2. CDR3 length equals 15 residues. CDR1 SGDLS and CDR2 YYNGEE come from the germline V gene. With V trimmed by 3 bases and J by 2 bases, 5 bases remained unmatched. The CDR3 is CASSADTSAYNEQFF. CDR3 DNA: TGTGCCAGCAGCGCCGACACTAGCGCCTACAATGAGCAGTTCTTC.

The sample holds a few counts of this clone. DNA for the CDR3: TGTGCCAGCAGCCCCGGGACTAGTAATTTCGGTGAGCAGTTCTTC. It is translated as CASSPGTSNFGEQFF. The chain has TRBV6-4 and TRBJ2-1; 8 nucleotides agree with TRBD2. V trimming: 6 bases; J trimming: 9 bases; junction bases outside the gene matches: 13. The CDR3 spans 15 residues. CDR1 is MRHNA and CDR2 is SNTAGT in the germline V gene.

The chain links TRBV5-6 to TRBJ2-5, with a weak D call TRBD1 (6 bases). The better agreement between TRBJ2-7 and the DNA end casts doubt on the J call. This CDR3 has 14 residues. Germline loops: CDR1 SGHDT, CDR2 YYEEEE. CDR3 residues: CASSLAGDDYEQYF. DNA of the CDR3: TGTGCCAGCAGCTTGGCAGGGGACGACTACGAGCAGTACTTC.

In nucleotides, the CDR3 is TGTGCCAGTACTACGGGATACAATGAGCAGTTCTTC. Protein sequence: CASTTGYNEQFF. This rearrangement joins TRBV19 to TRBJ2-1, with D tentatively TRBD2 (5 bases). The germline V gene encodes CDR1 LNHDA and CDR2 SQIVND (reference sequence). V shed 7 bases and J shed 4 bases, with 8 bases lying between them. The CDR3 has 12 amino acids.

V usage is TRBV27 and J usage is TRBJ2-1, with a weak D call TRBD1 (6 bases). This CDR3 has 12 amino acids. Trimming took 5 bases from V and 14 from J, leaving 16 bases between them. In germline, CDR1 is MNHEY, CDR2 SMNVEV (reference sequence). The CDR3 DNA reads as TGTGCCAGCAGTACTACCGGGACAAGGGAGTTCTTC. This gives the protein CASSTTGTREFF.

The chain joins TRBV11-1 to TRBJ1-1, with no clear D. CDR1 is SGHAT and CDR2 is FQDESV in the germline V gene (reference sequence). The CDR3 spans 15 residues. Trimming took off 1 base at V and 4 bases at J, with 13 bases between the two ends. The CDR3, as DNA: TGTGCCAGCAGCTTAGGTCATAGCTTGCGCACTGAAGCTTTCTTT. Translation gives CASSLGHSLRTEAFF.

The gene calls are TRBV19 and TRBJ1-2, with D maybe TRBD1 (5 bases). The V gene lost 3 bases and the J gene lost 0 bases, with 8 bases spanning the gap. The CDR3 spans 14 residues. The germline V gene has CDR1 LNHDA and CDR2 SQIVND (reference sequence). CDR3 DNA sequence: TGTGCCAGTAGTATGGGGGACTCTAACTATGGCTACACCTTC. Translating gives CASSMGDSNYGYTF. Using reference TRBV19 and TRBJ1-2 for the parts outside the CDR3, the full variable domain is DGGITQSPKYLFRKEGQNVTLSCEQNLNHDAMYWYRQDPGQGLRLIYYSQIVNDFQKGDIAEGYSVSREKKESFPLTVTSAQKNPTAFYLCASSMGDSNYGYTFGSGTRLTVV.

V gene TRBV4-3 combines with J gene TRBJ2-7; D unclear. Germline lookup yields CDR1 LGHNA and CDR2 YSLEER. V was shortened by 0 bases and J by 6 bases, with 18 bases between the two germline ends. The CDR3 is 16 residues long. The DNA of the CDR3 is TGCGCCAGCAGCCAAGATTGTCCTAGAAAGGTTACCGAGCAGTACTTC. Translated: CASSQDCPRKVTEQYF.

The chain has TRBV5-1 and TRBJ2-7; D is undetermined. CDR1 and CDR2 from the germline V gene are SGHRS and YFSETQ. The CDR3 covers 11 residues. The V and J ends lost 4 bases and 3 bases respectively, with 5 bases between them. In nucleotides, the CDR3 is TGCGCCAGCAGCCACAACTACGAGCAGTACTTC. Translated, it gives CASSHNYEQYF.

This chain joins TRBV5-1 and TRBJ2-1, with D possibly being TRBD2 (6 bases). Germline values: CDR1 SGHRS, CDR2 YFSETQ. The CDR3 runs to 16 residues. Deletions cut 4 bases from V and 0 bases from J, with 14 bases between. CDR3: CASSPRGGDSYNEQFF. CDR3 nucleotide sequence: TGCGCCAGCAGCCCCCGGGGAGGTGACTCCTACAATGAGCAGTTCTTC.